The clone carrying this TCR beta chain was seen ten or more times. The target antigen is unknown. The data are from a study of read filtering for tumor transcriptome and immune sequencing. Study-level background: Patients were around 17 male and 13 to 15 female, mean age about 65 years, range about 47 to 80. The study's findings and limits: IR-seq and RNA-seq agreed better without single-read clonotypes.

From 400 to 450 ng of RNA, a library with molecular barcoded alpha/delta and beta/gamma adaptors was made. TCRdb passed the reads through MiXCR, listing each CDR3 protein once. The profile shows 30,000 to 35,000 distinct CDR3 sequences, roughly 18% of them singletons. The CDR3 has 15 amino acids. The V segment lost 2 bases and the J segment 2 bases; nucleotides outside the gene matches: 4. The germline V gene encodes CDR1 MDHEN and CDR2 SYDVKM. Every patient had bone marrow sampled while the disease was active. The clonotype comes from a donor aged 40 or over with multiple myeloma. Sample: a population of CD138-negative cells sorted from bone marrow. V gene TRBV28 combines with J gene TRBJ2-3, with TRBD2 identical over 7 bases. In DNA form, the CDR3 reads TGTGCCAGCAGTTTACCTAGCGGACTCACAGATACGCAGTATTTT. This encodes CASSLPSGLTDTQYF.